The sequence of this TCR beta chain was determined in a study of blood T cell repertoires in COVID-19. Whole-study context: T cells, B-cell-depleted T cells, or PBMCs supplied cDNA or gDNA.

Sequenced by immunoSEQ multiplex PCR; TCRdb stores in-frame clones only, minus some. The table shows around 65,000 clones, with 60% to 80% occurring only once. V was shortened by 6 bases and J by 9 bases, with 14 bases between the two germline ends. This CDR3 spans 12 amino acids. The chain is built from TRBV12-3 or TRBV12-4 and TRBJ1-2, with D unresolved. This receptor was identified in a man aged 55 to 70 with acute or convalescent COVID-19. Input material: peripheral blood. The CDR3 reads CASSLDSVSYTF. CDR3 coding DNA: TGTGCCAGCAGCCTTGATTCAGTCAGCTACACCTTC.